What follows are 3 T cell receptor beta chains derived from one specimen sequenced in a study of blood T cell repertoires in COVID-19. Measured with immunoSEQ multiplex PCR; TCRdb has only the in-frame clones, and not every one. Among 95,000 to 150,000 clones, around 88% were seen once, and the ten largest hold about 6.3%. What was sequenced was peripheral blood. All receptors derive from a man older than 75 with active or convalescent COVID-19.

The chain combines TRBV29-1 with TRBJ2-3, with D maybe TRBD1 (5 bases). Germline V CDR1 and CDR2: SQVTM, ANQGSEA. V lost 2 bases to trimming and J lost 5 bases, with 14 bases between them. The CDR3 is 14 amino acids. The CDR3 region has the DNA TGCAGCGTTGAAACCGCGCAGGGAAAAGATACGCAGTATTTT. The encoded protein is CSVETAQGKDTQYF.

The rearrangement links TRBV3-1 (or the pseudogene TRBV3-2) to TRBJ2-2; D gene unclear. The CDR3 covers 14 residues. The V end lost 8 bases, the J end lost 2 bases, and 12 bases lay between the germline ends. From germline, CDR1 is LGHDT and CDR2 YNNKEL (reference sequence). The CDR3 loop reads CASPRARNTGELFF. CDR3 nucleotide sequence: TGTGCCAGCCCGAGAGCCCGAAACACCGGGGAGCTGTTTTTT.

This chain joins TRBV15 and TRBJ1-4, with 9 bases fitting TRBD1. Per the germline V gene, CDR1 is LNHNV and CDR2 is YYDKDF (reference sequence). The V segment lost 3 bases and the J segment 8 bases; nucleotides outside the gene matches: 7. This CDR3 spans 15 amino acids. CDR3 loop: CATSRSGTGREKLFF. For the CDR3, the DNA is TGTGCCACCAGCAGGAGCGGGACAGGGCGAGAAAAACTGTTTTTT.